The clone carrying this TCR beta chain turned up a few times. Indicated treatment: oral pan-JAK inhibitor, 5-10 mg twice daily. Trimming left V 3 bases short and J 1 base short, with 6 bases between. This CDR3 comprises 14 residues. Germline V gene data show CDR1 as SGHVS and CDR2 as FQNEAQ. This sample was taken from a study of CD8+ T cells in alopecia areata. Extracted RNA was reverse transcribed, and the resulting cDNA served as sequencing template. TCRdb's table, derived via immunoSEQ multiplex PCR, lists solely in-frame clones and lacks some. Of 150,000 or so clones in the sample, about 54% were seen once.

The chain employs TRBV7-8 and TRBJ2-2, with D uncertain. Sequences were derived from CD4+ T cells sorted from blood, sampled between weeks 55 and 65, from a patient treated with tofacitinib. This clonotype was obtained from a human donor with alopecia areata. This chain's CDR3 is CASSFRGNTGELFF. The DNA for the CDR3 is TGTGCCAGCAGCTTCCGCGGGAACACCGGGGAGCTGTTTTTT.